This entry is about one T cell receptor beta chain. Its target is not known. The PCR was carried out with 60 Vbeta primers and 13 Jbeta primers. Generated by immunoSEQ multiplex PCR, the TCRdb table keeps only in-frame clones and is missing some. The table has 100,000 or so clones, 76% seen once. The source of the sample is a study of cytomegalovirus exposure and HLA in healthy donors. Looking at the study overall: Prior work identified some 120 million unique TCR beta sequences in about 179 million T cells.

Whole-study results and caveats: Equally common other TCR beta chains were less clonally expanded than HLA-associated ones, a later analysis found. It was taken for granted in presence/absence analyses that sequencing depth across donors was roughly uniform. Excluded: some indistinguishable V segments such as TRBV6-2 and TRBV6-3.

The CDR3 length is 9 residues. Trimming left V 6 bases short and J 11 bases short, with 7 bases between. CDR1 is MNHNS and CDR2 is SASEGT in the germline V gene. The sequenced material came from PBMCs. The source of this sequence is a man under 40 in good health and CMV-seropositive. The V call is TRBV6-1, the J call TRBJ1-1; no definite D call. The CDR3 DNA reads TGTGCCAGCAGGCGTTTGGCTTTCTTT. Its translation is CASRRLAFF.